Presented here are 14 T cell receptor beta chains from one specimen sequenced in a study of cytomegalovirus exposure and HLA in healthy donors. Repertoires were generated with immunoSEQ multiplex PCR, while TCRdb's copy carries only in-frame clones and drops some. The data show about 170,000 clones, under 90% seen once. The specimen was PBMCs. Receptors were obtained from a young man in good health and CMV-seropositive.

Note on this clone: At one of its ends the junction is not consistent with the germline gene, which may arise from a read error. The chain carries TRBV7-7 and TRBJ2-1; maybe TRBD1 (6 bases). The germline CDR1 and CDR2 sequences are SSHAT and FNYEAQ (reference sequence). The CDR3 covers 13 residues. CDR3 DNA sequence: TGTGCTAGCAGCTTAGCGAGGGGGTATGAGCAGTTCTTC. Translated: CASSLARGYEQFF.

The chain uses TRBV9 and TRBJ2-3; 9 bases line up with TRBD1. Germline CDR1 reads SGDLS; CDR2 reads YYNGEE. CDR3 size: 14 residues. V lost 2 bases to trimming and J lost 4 bases; unmatched junction nucleotides: 2. In DNA form, the CDR3 reads TGTGCCAGCAGCGTCCGACAGGGGGCAGATACGCAGTATTTT. Residues: CASSVRQGADTQYF.

The chain employs TRBV15 and TRBJ2-7, with 11 nucleotides matching TRBD2. Germline V gives CDR1 LNHNV, CDR2 YYDKDF (reference sequence). The V segment lost 0 bases and the J segment 3 bases; nucleotides outside the gene matches: 7. The CDR3 length is 17 residues. The CDR3 loop reads CATSRDHSTSGSYEQYF. CDR3 in DNA: TGTGCCACCAGCAGAGATCATTCAACTAGCGGGAGCTACGAGCAGTACTTC.

The V and J genes are TRBV28 and TRBJ2-7; TRBD2 is a possible D gene (5 bases). CDR3 length equals 15 residues. Germline lookup yields CDR1 MDHEN and CDR2 SYDVKM. The ends were cut back, 4 bases at V and 2 bases at J, with 15 bases in the middle. The chain's CDR3 is CASSSPSGSAYEQYF. As DNA, the CDR3 is TGTGCCAGCAGTTCCCCCAGCGGCTCCGCCTACGAGCAGTACTTC. The full variable domain, its missing parts supplied by reference TRBV28 and TRBJ2-7, is DVKVTQSSRYLVKRTGEKVFLECVQDMDHENMFWYRQDPGLGLRLIYFSYDVKMKEKGDIPEGYSVSREKKERFSLILESASTNQTSMYLCASSSPSGSAYEQYFGPGTRLTVT.

This rearrangement joins TRBV5-4 to TRBJ2-1, with 10 nucleotides matching TRBD2. From germline, CDR1 is SGHNT and CDR2 YYREEE (reference sequence). The CDR3 is 15 amino acids. The V and J ends lost 0 bases and 6 bases, in that order; junction bases with no gene match: 3. The CDR3 DNA sequence: TGTGCCAGCAGCTTGGGAACTAGCGGGACCAATGAGCAGTTCTTC. Protein product: CASSLGTSGTNEQFF.

The J gene is TRBJ2-3, the V gene TRBV5-1; 11 nucleotides line up with TRBD1. The CDR3 runs 16 residues. V lost 4 bases, J lost 1 base, and 5 bases stayed unmatched. Germline V gene data show CDR1 as SGHRS and CDR2 as YFSETQ. Here the CDR3 DNA reads TGCGCCAGCAGCCAGGGACAGGGGGTTCGCACAGATACGCAGTATTTT. It encodes CASSQGQGVRTDTQYF.

The chain employs TRBV6-1 and TRBJ1-4; 7 bases agree with TRBD1. This CDR3 spans 15 amino acids. J lost 7 bases, V lost 3 bases, and 8 bases had no gene match. Germline V lookup: CDR1 MNHNS, CDR2 SASEGT. DNA of the CDR3: TGTGCCAGCAGTGAGCAGGGGGTGGGTAGTGAAAAACTGTTTTTT. Protein sequence: CASSEQGVGSEKLFF.

Concerning this clone itself: An end of the junction does not agree with germline; a read error may underlie this. The chain employs TRBV28 and TRBJ2-7; D might be TRBD2 (6 bases). From germline, CDR1 is MDHEN and CDR2 SYDVKM. The CDR3 runs to 14 residues. CDR3 amino acids: CASSLRRASHEQYF. As DNA, the CDR3 is TGTGCCAGCAGTTTAAGGAGGGCCTCCCACGAGCAGTACTTC.

The V call is TRBV28, the J call TRBJ2-7, with D perhaps TRBD1 (6 bases). Germline V CDR1 and CDR2: MDHEN, SYDVKM. CDR3 length: 10 residues. V lost 8 bases and J 6 bases, leaving 8 bases between the germline ends. CDR3 in DNA: TGTGCCAGCCGCAGGGGCGAGCAGTACTTC. Translation: CASRRGEQYF.

The genes are TRBV5-1 and TRBJ2-3; D call uncertain. Germline V gives CDR1 SGHRS, CDR2 YFSETQ. The CDR3 covers 14 residues. Trimming stripped 1 base from V and 2 bases from J, with 8 bases between. CDR3: CASSLRTVTDTQYF. The CDR3 DNA sequence: TGCGCCAGCAGCTTGAGAACAGTCACAGATACGCAGTATTTT.

This sequence joins TRBV25-1 and TRBJ1-1; 10 bases are shared with TRBD1. The CDR3 is made up of 14 amino acids. Germline CDR1 MGHDK, CDR2 SYGVNS. The J segment lost 4 bases and the V segment lost 7 bases, leaving 6 bases of the junction unmatched. CDR3 loop: CASTSRQGATEAFF. CDR3 bases: TGTGCCAGCACCTCGCGACAGGGGGCCACTGAAGCTTTCTTT.

This chain connects TRBV11-2 to TRBJ2-5; D perhaps matches TRBD2 (6 bases). The germline V gene has CDR1 SGHAT and CDR2 FQNNGV. This CDR3 region has 16 residues. V shed 0 bases and J shed 5 bases, with 16 bases lying between them. The CDR3 region has the DNA TGTGCCAGCAGCTTAGATTTTCGGGAGCGGGCGGAGACCCAGTACTTC. It codes for CASSLDFRERAETQYF.

The V and J genes are TRBV2 and TRBJ1-1; D remains ambiguous. This CDR3 contains 11 residues. From germline, CDR1 is SNHLY and CDR2 FYNNEI. The V end lost 7 bases, the J end lost 1 base, and 4 bases lay between the germline ends. The DNA of the CDR3 is TGTGCCAGCATTCAGAACACTGAAGCTTTCTTT. Translating it yields CASIQNTEAFF.

The chain recombines TRBV10-3 with TRBJ2-1, with 7 nucleotides matching TRBD2. The CDR3 is 15 amino acids. CDR1 is ENHRY, CDR2 SYGVKD, per germline. J lost 8 bases, V lost 0 bases, and 7 bases had no gene match. The CDR3 spells CAISESEGGPYEQFF. The CDR3 DNA reads TGTGCCATCAGTGAGTCGGAGGGAGGGCCCTATGAGCAGTTCTTC.